Below are 14 T cell receptor beta chains sequenced from a single sample in a study of naive CD8 T cells in extremely preterm neonates. Assay: immunoSEQ multiplex PCR; the TCRdb copy retains only in-frame clones and omits some. The sample has about 5,100 clones; 98% are singletons. The sequencing input was naive CD8+ T cells from blood. Receptor source: a human donor in good health.

The chain joins TRBV2 to TRBJ1-5; D is undetermined. The germline V gene has CDR1 SNHLY and CDR2 FYNNEI. V lost 1 base to trimming and J lost 4 bases, with 8 bases between them. This CDR3 is built from 14 residues. The CDR3 DNA follows: TGTGCCAGCAGTGAAGTCGAGATTAATCAGCCCCAGCATTTT. Translation: CASSEVEINQPQHF.

This rearrangement joins TRBV11-2 to TRBJ2-7, with D perhaps matching TRBD2 (6 bases). Germline CDR1 reads SGHAT; CDR2 reads FQNNGV. V gave up 1 base and J gave up 3 bases, with 13 bases separating them. The CDR3 length is 15 residues. In DNA, the CDR3 is TGTGCCAGCAGCTTAGGAGTTAGCGGCGACTACGAGCAGTACTTC. Translating gives CASSLGVSGDYEQYF.

This clone appeared once. V is TRBV9 and J is TRBJ2-7; 7 bases align to TRBD2. Germline assignment: CDR1 SGDLS and CDR2 YYNGEE. The junction had 8 bases not matched to a gene; V was cut back by 3 bases and J by 5 bases. The CDR3 totals 14 residues. CDR3 residues: CASSEERGINEQYF. CDR3 nucleotide sequence: TGTGCCAGCAGCGAAGAGCGGGGAATCAACGAGCAGTACTTC.

The chain is built from TRBV6-1 and TRBJ1-2; 12 nucleotides agree with TRBD1. CDR1 MNHNS and CDR2 SASEGT come from the germline V gene. This CDR3 has 15 amino acids. The trim removed 1 base at V and 7 bases at J, leaving 4 bases unmatched. Here the CDR3 reads CASSEGDRGRGGYTF. For the CDR3, the DNA is TGTGCCAGCAGTGAAGGGGACAGGGGGCGCGGTGGCTACACCTTC.

The chain carries TRBV19 and TRBJ2-2; D gene unclear. The CDR3 has 14 residues. CDR1 is LNHDA, CDR2 SQIVND, per germline (reference sequence). The ends were cut back, 5 bases at V and 0 bases at J, with 7 bases in the middle. The CDR3 loop is CASSQEANTGELFF. CDR3 DNA sequence: TGTGCCAGTAGTCAAGAGGCGAACACCGGGGAGCTGTTTTTT.

The rearrangement joins TRBV27 to TRBJ2-3, with 7 bases identical to TRBD1. The V and J ends lost 5 bases and 1 base, in that order; junction bases with no gene match: 6. The CDR3 loop spans 15 amino acids. Germline V gene data show CDR1 as MNHEY and CDR2 as SMNVEV (reference sequence). CDR3 nucleotides: TGTGCCAGCAGTGTCAGACAGGGACGCACAGATACGCAGTATTTT. As protein: CASSVRQGRTDTQYF.

The chain has TRBV27 and TRBJ2-7; no definite D call. Deletions cut 4 bases from V and 3 bases from J, with 7 bases between. The CDR3 spans 12 residues. Per the germline V gene, CDR1 is MNHEY and CDR2 is SMNVEV (reference sequence). CDR3 nucleotide sequence: TGTGCCAGCAGTTCCTCCTACTACGAGCAGTACTTC. Translation: CASSSSYYEQYF.

The chain couples TRBV19 to TRBJ2-7; 10 nucleotides match TRBD2. The CDR3 totals 16 residues. CDR1 is LNHDA and CDR2 is SQIVND in the germline V gene (reference sequence). V lost 0 bases, J lost 3 bases, and 5 bases stayed unmatched. CDR3 amino acids: CASSIDEAGGHYEQYF. CDR3 DNA: TGTGCCAGTAGTATAGATGAAGCGGGAGGGCACTACGAGCAGTACTTC.

The chain couples TRBV9 to TRBJ2-3, with TRBD2 identical over 7 bases. The J segment lost 3 bases and the V segment lost 3 bases, leaving 7 bases of the junction unmatched. CDR1 is SGDLS and CDR2 is YYNGEE in the germline V gene. The CDR3 contains 15 residues. The CDR3 loop reads CASSGGGRGTDTQYF. DNA of the CDR3: TGTGCCAGCAGCGGGGGCGGGAGAGGGACAGATACGCAGTATTTT.

The V call is TRBV9, the J call TRBJ2-7, with 9 bases matching TRBD1. Germline V gene data show CDR1 as SGDLS and CDR2 as YYNGEE. The trim removed 4 bases at V and 3 bases at J, leaving 8 bases unmatched. This CDR3 region has 15 residues. CDR3: CASSLSGQGHYEQYF. CDR3 nucleotides: TGTGCCAGCAGCCTCTCGGGACAGGGTCACTACGAGCAGTACTTC.

The CDR3 loop is CASSITAGAIIVNEQFF. In DNA, the CDR3 is TGTGCCAGTAGTATAACGGCAGGGGCCATTATAGTCAATGAGCAGTTCTTC. This rearrangement joins TRBV19 to TRBJ2-1, with a possible D match to TRBD1 (6 bases). Looked up from germline, CDR1 is LNHDA and CDR2 is SQIVND (reference sequence). The ends were cut back, 2 bases at V and 6 bases at J, with 20 bases in the middle. This CDR3 spans 17 amino acids.

This chain links TRBV19 with TRBJ2-7; D might be TRBD1 (5 bases). Germline lookup yields CDR1 LNHDA and CDR2 SQIVND (reference sequence). CDR3 length: 14 residues. V lost 3 bases, J lost 2 bases, and 11 bases lay in between. The chain's CDR3 is CASSMFQGTYEQYF. DNA for the CDR3: TGTGCCAGTAGTATGTTTCAGGGCACCTACGAGCAGTACTTC.

The rearrangement uses TRBV7-9 and TRBJ2-1; 9 nucleotides line up with TRBD2. The ends lost 1 base at V and 0 bases at J; junction bases unmatched: 1. The CDR3 contains 16 residues. Germline lookup yields CDR1 SEHNR and CDR2 FQNEAQ (reference sequence). In nucleotides, the CDR3 is TGTGCCAGCAGCTTAGTAGCGGGGGCCTCCTACAATGAGCAGTTCTTC. It encodes CASSLVAGASYNEQFF.

The V call is TRBV4-1, the J call TRBJ2-1, with 7 positions matching TRBD2. The CDR3 has 14 amino acids. CDR1 is MGHRA and CDR2 is YSYEKL in the germline V gene. V lost 4 bases to trimming and J lost 3 bases; unmatched junction nucleotides: 3. CDR3 loop: CASSLTGGYNEQFF. The CDR3, as DNA: TGCGCCAGCAGCCTGACGGGGGGCTACAATGAGCAGTTCTTC.